This T cell receptor beta chain appears in the sequencing data of a study of monozygotic twins with inflammatory bowel disease. Total RNA input per TCR library was approximately 3.5 ug. TCRdb re-called the 5' RACE reads; one entry per CDR3 protein, DNA not given. This repertoire includes approximately 340,000 distinct CDR3 sequences. The CDR3 has 16 amino acids. The receptor was isolated from a human donor with ulcerative colitis or Crohn's disease, or a healthy co-twin of an affected twin (not recorded which). The sequencing sample was made of blood. The V gene is TRBV12-3 or TRBV12-4, the J gene TRBJ2-6. The CDR3 reads CASSLRLTSGANVLTF.